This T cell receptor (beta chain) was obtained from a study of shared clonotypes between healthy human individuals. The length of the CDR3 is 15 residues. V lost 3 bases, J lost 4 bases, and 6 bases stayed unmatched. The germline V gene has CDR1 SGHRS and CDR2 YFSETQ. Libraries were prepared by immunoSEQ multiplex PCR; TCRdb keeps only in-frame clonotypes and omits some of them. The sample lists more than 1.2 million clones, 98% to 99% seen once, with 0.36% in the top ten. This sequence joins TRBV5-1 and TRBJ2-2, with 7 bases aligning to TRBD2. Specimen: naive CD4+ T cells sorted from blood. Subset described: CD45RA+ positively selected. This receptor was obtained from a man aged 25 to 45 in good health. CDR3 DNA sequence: TGCGCCAGCAGCTCCGGGACTATCGGCACCGGGGAGCTGTTTTTT. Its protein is CASSSGTIGTGELFF.